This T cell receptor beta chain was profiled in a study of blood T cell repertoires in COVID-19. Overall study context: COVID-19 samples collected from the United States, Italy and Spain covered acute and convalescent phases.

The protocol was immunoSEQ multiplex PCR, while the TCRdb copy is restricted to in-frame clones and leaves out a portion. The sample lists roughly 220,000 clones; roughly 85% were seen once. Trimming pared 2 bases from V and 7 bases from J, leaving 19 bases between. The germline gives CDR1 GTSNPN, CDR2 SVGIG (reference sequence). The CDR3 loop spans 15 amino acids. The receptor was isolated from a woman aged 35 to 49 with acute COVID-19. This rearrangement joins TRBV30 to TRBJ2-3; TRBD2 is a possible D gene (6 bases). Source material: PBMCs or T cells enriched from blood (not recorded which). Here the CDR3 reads CAWSYGFGGGNTQYF. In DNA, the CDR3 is TGTGCCTGGAGTTATGGGTTCGGGGGTGGGAATACGCAGTATTTT.